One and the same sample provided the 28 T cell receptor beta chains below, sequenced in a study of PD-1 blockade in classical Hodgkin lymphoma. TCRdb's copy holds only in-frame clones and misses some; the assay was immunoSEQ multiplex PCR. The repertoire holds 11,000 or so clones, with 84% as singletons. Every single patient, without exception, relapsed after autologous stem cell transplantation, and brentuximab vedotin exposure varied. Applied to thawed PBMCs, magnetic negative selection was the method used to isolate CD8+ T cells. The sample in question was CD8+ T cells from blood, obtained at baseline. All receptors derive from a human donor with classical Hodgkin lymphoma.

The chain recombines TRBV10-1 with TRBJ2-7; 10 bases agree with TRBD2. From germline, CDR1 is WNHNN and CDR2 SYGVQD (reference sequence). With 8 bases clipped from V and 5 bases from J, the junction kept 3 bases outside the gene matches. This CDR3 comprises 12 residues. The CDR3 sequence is CASSGLANEQYF. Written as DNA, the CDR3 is TGCGCCAGCTCGGGACTAGCGAACGAGCAGTACTTC.

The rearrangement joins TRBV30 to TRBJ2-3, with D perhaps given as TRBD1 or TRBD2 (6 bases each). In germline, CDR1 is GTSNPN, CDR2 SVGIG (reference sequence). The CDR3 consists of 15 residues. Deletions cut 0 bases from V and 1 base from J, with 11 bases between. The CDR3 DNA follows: TGTGCCTGGAGTGTAGGGGGGAGAGGCACAGATACGCAGTATTTT. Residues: CAWSVGGRGTDTQYF.

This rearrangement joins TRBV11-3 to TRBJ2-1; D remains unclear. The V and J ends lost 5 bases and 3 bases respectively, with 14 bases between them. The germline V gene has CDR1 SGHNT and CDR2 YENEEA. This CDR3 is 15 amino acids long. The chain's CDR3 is CASSPRLVHYNEQFF. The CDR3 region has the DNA TGTGCCAGCAGCCCGCGGCTAGTTCACTACAATGAGCAGTTCTTC.

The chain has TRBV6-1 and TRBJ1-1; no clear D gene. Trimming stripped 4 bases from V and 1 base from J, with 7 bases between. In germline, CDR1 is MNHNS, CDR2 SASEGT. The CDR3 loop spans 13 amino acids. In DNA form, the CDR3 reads TGTGCCAGCAGTGGATGGGGGAACACTGAAGCTTTCTTT. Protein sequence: CASSGWGNTEAFF.

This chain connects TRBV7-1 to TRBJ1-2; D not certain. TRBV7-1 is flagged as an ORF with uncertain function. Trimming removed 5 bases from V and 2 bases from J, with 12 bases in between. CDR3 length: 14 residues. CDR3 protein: CASSPLSDNYGYTF. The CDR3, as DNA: TGTGCCAGCAGCCCCCTATCGGACAACTATGGCTACACCTTC.

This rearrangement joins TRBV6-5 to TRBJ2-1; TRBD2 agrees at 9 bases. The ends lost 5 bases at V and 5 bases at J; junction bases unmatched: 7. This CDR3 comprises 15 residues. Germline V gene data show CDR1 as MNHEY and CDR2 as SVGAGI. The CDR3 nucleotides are TGTGCCAGCAGTAACCTCTGGACTAGCGACAATGAGCAGTTCTTC. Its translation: CASSNLWTSDNEQFF.

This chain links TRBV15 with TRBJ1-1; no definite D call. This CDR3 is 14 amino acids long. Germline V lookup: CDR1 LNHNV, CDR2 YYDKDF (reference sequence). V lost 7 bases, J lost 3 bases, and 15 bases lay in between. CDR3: CATTLGLVDTEAFF. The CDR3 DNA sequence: TGTGCCACCACCCTTGGGTTGGTGGACACTGAAGCTTTCTTT.

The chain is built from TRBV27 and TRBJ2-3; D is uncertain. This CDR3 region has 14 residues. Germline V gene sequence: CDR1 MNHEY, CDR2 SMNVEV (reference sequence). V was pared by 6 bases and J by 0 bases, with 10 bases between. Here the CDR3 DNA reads TGTGCCAGCAGCCCTTTCCCTAGCACAGATACGCAGTATTTT. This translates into CASSPFPSTDTQYF.

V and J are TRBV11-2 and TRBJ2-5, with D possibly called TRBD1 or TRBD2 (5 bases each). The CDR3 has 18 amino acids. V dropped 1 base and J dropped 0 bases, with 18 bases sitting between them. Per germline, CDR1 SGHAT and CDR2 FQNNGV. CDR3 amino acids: CASSLGLWGREYQETQYF. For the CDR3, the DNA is TGTGCCAGCAGCTTAGGGCTGTGGGGACGCGAGTACCAAGAGACCCAGTACTTC.

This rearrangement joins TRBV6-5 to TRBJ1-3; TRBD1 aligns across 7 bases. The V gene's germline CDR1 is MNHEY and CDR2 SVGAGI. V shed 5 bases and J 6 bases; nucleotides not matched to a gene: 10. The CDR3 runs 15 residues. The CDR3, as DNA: TGTGCCAGCAGTATGGGACAGTCGGGAGTAAACACCATATATTTT. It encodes CASSMGQSGVNTIYF.

DNA for the CDR3: TGTGCCAGCAGTTACTGGGGGGAAGCTTTCTTT. Protein product: CASSYWGEAFF. The chain recombines TRBV6-5 with TRBJ1-1; D might be TRBD1 (5 bases). Trimming shortened V by 1 base and J by 8 bases, and 5 bases separated the two germline ends. The germline CDR1 and CDR2 sequences are MNHEY and SVGAGI. The CDR3 length is 11 residues.

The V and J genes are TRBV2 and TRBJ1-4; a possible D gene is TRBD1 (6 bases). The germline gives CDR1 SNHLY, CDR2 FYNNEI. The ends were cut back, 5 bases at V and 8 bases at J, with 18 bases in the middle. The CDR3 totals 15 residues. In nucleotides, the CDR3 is TGTGCCAGCAGTTCCCCCCACAGGGTGGAGGAAAAACTGTTTTTT. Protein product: CASSSPHRVEEKLFF. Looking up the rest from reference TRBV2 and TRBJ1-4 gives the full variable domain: EPEVTQTPSHQVTQMGQEVILRCVPISNHLYFYWYRQILGQKVEFLVSFYNNEISEKSEIFDDQFSVERPDGSNFTLKIRSTKLEDSAMYFCASSSPHRVEEKLFFGSGTQLSVL.

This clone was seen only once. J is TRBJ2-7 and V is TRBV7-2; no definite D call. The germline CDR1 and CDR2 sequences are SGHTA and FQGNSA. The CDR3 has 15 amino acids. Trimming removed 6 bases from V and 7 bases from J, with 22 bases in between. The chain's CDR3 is CASSSEETRLDEQYF. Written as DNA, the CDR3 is TGTGCCAGCAGTTCCGAGGAGACCCGACTGGATGAGCAGTACTTC.

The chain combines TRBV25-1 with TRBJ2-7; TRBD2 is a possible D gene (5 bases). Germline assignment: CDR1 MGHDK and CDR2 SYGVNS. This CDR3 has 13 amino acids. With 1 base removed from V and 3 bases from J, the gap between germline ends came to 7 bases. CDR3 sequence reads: CASSEFGLYEQYF. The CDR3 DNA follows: TGTGCCAGCAGTGAATTCGGACTCTACGAGCAGTACTTC.

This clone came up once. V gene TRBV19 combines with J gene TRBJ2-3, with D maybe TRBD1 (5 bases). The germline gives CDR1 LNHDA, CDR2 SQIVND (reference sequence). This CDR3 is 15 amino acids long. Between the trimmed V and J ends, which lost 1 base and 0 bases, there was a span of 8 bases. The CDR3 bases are TGTGCCAGTAGTATAGGGACACCTAGCACAGATACGCAGTATTTT. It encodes CASSIGTPSTDTQYF.

The CDR3 is CASRRGSGAKPPYEQYF. In nucleotides, the CDR3 is TGCGCCAGCAGGCGGGGAAGTGGGGCAAAACCGCCCTACGAGCAGTACTTC. The chain has TRBV5-1 and TRBJ2-7, with D perhaps matching TRBD2 (6 bases). The CDR3 is made up of 17 amino acids. Germline CDR1 and CDR2: SGHRS and YFSETQ. The V gene lost 5 bases and the J gene lost 2 bases, with 23 bases spanning the gap.

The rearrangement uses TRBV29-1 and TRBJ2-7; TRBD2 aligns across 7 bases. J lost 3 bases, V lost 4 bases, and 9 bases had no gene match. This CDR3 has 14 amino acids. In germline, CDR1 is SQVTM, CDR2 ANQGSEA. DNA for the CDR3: TGCAGCGTTGCTAGGGCTAGCGGCTACTACGAGCAGTACTTC. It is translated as CSVARASGYYEQYF.

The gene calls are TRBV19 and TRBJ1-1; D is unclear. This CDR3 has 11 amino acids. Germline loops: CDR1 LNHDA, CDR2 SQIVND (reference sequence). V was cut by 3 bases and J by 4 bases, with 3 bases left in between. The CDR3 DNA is TGTGCCAGTAGTATTACCACTGAAGCTTTCTTT. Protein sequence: CASSITTEAFF.

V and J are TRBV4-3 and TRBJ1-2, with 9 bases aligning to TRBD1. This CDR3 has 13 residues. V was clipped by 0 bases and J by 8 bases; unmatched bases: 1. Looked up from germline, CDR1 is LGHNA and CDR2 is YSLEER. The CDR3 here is CASSQEDRGGYTF. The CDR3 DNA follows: TGCGCCAGCAGCCAAGAAGACAGGGGGGGCTACACCTTC.

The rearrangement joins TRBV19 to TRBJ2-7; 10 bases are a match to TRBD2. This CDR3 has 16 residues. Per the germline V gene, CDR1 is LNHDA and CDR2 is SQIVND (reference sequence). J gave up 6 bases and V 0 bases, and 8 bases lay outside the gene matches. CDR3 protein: CASSIETSGTPREQYF. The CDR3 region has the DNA TGTGCCAGTAGTATAGAAACTAGCGGGACGCCTCGCGAGCAGTACTTC.

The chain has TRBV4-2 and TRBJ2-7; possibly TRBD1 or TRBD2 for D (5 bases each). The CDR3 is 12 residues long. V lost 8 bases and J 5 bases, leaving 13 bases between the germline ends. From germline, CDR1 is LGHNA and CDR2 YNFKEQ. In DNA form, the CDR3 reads TGTGCCAGCTCGACGTTGGGGGACGAGCAGTACTTC. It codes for CASSTLGDEQYF.

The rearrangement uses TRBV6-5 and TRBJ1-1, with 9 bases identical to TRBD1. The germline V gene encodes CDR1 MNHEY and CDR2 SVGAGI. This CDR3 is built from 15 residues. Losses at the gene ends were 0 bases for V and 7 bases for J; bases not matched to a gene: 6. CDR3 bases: TGTGCCAGCAGTTACTCGAATACGGGACAGGGTGAAGCTTTCTTT. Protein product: CASSYSNTGQGEAFF.

The CDR3, as DNA: TGTGCCAGCGCTGAGGGACAAAACACTGAAGCTTTCTTT. Residues: CASAEGQNTEAFF. The chain links TRBV6-6 to TRBJ1-1; a possible D gene is TRBD1 (6 bases). Trimming pared 8 bases from V and 2 bases from J, leaving 12 bases between. The CDR3 contains 13 residues. Germline-derived CDR1 and CDR2 are MNHNY and SVGAGI (reference sequence).

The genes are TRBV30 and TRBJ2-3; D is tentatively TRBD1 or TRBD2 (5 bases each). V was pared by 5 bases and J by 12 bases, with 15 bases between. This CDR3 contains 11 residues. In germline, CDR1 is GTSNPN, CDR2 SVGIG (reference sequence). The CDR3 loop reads CAWRGAGQQYF. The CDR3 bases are TGTGCCTGGCGGGGCGCGGGCCAACAGTATTTT.

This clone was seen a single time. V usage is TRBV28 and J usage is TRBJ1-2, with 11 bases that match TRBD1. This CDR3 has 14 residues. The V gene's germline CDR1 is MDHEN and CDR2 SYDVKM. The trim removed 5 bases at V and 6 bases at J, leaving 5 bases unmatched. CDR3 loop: CASSPRTGGDGYTF. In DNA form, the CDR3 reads TGTGCCAGCAGTCCCAGGACAGGGGGCGATGGCTACACCTTC.

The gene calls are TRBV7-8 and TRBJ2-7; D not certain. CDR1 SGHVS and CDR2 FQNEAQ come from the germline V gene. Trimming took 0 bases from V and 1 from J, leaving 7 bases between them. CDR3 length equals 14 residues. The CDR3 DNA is TGTGCCAGCAGCTTAGCAGTCGGATCCTACGAGCAGTACTTC. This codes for CASSLAVGSYEQYF.

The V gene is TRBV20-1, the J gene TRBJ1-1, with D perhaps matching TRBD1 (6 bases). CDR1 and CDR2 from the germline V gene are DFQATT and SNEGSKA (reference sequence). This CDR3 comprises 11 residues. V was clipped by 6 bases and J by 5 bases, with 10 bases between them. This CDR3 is CSAPQGTEAFF. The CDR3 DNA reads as TGCAGTGCCCCACAGGGAACTGAAGCTTTCTTT.

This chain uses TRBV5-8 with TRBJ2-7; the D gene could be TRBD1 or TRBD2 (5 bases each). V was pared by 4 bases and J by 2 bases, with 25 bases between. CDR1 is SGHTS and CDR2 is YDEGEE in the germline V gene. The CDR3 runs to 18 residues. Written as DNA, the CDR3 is TGTGCCAGCAGCCATTTTAGCAATAGCGACAGTCCTACCTACGAGCAGTACTTC. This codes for CASSHFSNSDSPTYEQYF.